Sequencing of this T cell receptor beta chain was carried out in a study of neurological immune-mediated disorders (dated by TCRdb to 2018 to 2020). Regarding the research as a whole: Of the 35 or so multiple sclerosis patients, some 30 had relapsing-remitting MS and 3 had secondary progressive MS. Peripheral blood TCR-beta repertoires from patients with HTLV-I-associated myelopathy (HAM/TSP), patients with multiple sclerosis, and healthy controls were compared in the study using UMI-based sequencing. Alongside PBMC samples, the set of some 100 TCR-beta libraries contained longitudinal samples, technical triplicates, and paired CD4+ and CD8+ T-cell subsets that had been sorted. Of the approximately 70 subjects in the cohort, some 15 were HAM/TSP patients, roughly 34 were multiple sclerosis patients, and about 20 were healthy controls.

This clonotype occurred a few times. Its antigen is not yet known. It has no much larger one-base neighbor in the sample; base qualities were not kept. Unsorted PBMC libraries were generated from 2 million PBMCs stored in RNAlater at -80 °C until RNA extraction. The multiple sclerosis patients were enrolled in a US clinical protocol that evaluated disease progression with magnetic resonance imaging. Peripheral blood underwent Ficoll-Hypaque density gradient centrifugation to isolate PBMCs, which were then cryopreserved in liquid nitrogen. Summary of the overall study and its limitations: Expanded clones from different subjects shared no identical CDR3 amino acid sequences, which suggests that TCR-beta repertoires were private in all groups. The highest TCR clonal expansion was observed in HAM/TSP patients, whereas the lowest was observed in MS patients, even when compared with healthy controls. No clinical or MRI features were associated with the MS cluster, and the authors said that larger cohorts are needed. In a phylogenetic analysis, the repertoires of 18 out of 34 MS patients fell into a single cluster of related CDR3 sequences, pointing to a possible signature at the repertoire level.

In the germline V gene (reference sequence), CDR1 corresponds to LGHDT and CDR2 to YNNKEL. Counted from cysteine to phenylalanine, this CDR3 has 13 amino acids. Only the CDR3 DNA stays, 39 bases, in frame from base 1. Relative to germline, V is missing 0 bases and J is missing 14 bases, with 6 bases of the junction outside any gene match. cDNA was synthesized by template-switch 5'RACE using a primer with a 10-nucleotide random unique molecular identifier that tagged each TCR transcript. Every sequencing run yielded over 160 million TCR-beta sequences covering 15-18 subjects. The RNeasy kit was used for extraction of total RNA. TCR-beta VDJ regions were amplified with primers for the TCR constant region and the 5'RACE anchor, using the KAPA Real-time Library Amplification kit. A first PCR added sample indexes and Illumina adaptors, and a second PCR then raised library yield. After Ampure bead purification, the roughly 650 bp TCR product was size-selected on a 2% E-gel SizeSelection system. Before pooling, library quality was assessed on a Bioanalyzer, concentration was determined with Qubit, and library quantification was performed with the Kapa Library Quantification kit. Paired-end 2 x 150 bp sequencing of the libraries was performed on an Illumina HiSeq 2500. To increase sequence diversity, about 25-31% phiX was spiked into each library pool. The paper's processing steps were these. Quality-filtered reads were processed with the UMI-based MiGEC pipeline, which removed over 75% of raw TCR sequences during error correction. IMGT germline references were used for aligning VDJ genes, and each clonotype was defined as a unique CDR3 amino acid sequence together with its V-J genes. Clonal expansion, Shannon diversity, and CDR3 relatedness (CalcPairwiseDistances, ClusterSamples) were evaluated with VDJtools, and phylogenetic trees were built with CLCbio workbench. Clones with at least 8 unique UMIs were defined as expanded, with this threshold being based on coefficient-of-variation modelling across technical triplicates. The public reads were reprocessed in TCRdb via fastp at Q25 and MiXCR, keeping in-frame beta chains. Every CDR3 protein is listed once, alongside the most common genes and DNA of its rows. TCRdb's processing, not the authors', yielded these V and J calls. The sample profile shows about 74,000 distinct CDR3 sequences; less than 5.5% of them were found once. The leading ten clones occupy around 7.2% of the sample.

The receptor's source is a man aged 18 to 30 with multiple sclerosis. Sequencing was carried out using PBMCs. The sequence is built from TRBV3-1 and TRBJ2-3; 9 middle bases align to TRBD2. The nucleotide sequence is given as TGTGCCAGCAGCCAAGATGGAAGCGGGGGGCGGTATTTT. Translated, it reads CASSQDGSGGRYF.